The present T cell receptor beta chain was sequenced within a study of OX40 agonist ivuxolimab in advanced cancers. Study in general: Dose-escalation patients' cancers were hepatocellular carcinoma, melanoma, renal cell or head and neck cancer. Having had anti-PD-1, anti-PD-L1 or anti-CTLA-4 therapy before was allowed, and roughly 40% had some. Patients achieving partial responses numbered three: one hepatocellular carcinoma case and two cutaneous melanoma cases. Study-level points and caveats: At doses 0.1 to 3.0 mg/kg, CD4+ and CD8+ clones expanded.

A word on this clone: As yet, its antigen is unknown.

The CDR3 covers 11 residues. V lost 3 bases, J lost 7 bases, and 6 bases lay in between. Germline CDR1 reads SNHLY; CDR2 reads FYNNEI. Here immunoSEQ multiplex PCR was the method, and the copy in TCRdb shows in-frame clones only, minus some. The sample has roughly 53,000 clones; roughly nine tenths are singletons. The TCR originated in an adult with an advanced solid tumor such as melanoma, head and neck, liver or kidney cancer. This chain joins TRBV2 and TRBJ1-1, with D unresolved. This specimen consisted of CD4+ or CD8+ T cells sorted from blood, obtained in a trial of the OX40 agonist ivuxolimab. As DNA, the CDR3 is TGTGCCAGCAGTGACAGCAATGAAGCTTTCTTT. This encodes CASSDSNEAFF.